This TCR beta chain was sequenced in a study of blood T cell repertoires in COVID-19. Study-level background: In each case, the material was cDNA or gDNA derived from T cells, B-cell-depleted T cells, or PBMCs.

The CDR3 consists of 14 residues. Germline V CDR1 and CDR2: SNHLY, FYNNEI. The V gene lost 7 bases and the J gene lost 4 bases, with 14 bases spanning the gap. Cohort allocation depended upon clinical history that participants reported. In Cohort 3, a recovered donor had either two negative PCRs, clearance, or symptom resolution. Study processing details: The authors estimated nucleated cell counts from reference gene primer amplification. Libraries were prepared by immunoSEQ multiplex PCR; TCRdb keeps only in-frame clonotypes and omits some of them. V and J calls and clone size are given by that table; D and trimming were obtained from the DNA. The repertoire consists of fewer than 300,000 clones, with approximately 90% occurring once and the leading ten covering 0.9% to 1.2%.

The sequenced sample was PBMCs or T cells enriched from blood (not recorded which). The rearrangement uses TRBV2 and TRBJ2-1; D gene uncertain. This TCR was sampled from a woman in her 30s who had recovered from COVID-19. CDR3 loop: CASTPRLAYNEQFF. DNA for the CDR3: TGTGCCAGCACTCCCCGCTTAGCATACAATGAGCAGTTCTTC.